The sequence of this TCR beta chain was determined in a study of cytomegalovirus exposure and HLA in healthy donors. Researchers ran the PCR with 60 Vbeta and 13 Jbeta primers. Some clones are missing from TCRdb's copy, which holds only in-frame ones; the method was immunoSEQ multiplex PCR. Recorded here are about 33,000 clones; the top ten clones represent under 4.5%. Findings and limits, study-wide: Clonal expansion was found to be greater in HLA-associated TCR beta chains than in equally common others in a later analysis. Specificity for CMV antigens was confirmed in vitro for three of the CMV-associated chains. An analysis that was carried out later associated fewer than 20,000 TCR beta sequences with HLA alleles at 0.05 false discovery rate.

With regard to this clone: Antigen specificity is unknown.

This CDR3 comprises 15 residues. Germline trimming cut 5 bases from V and 8 bases from J; bases unmatched to any gene: 12. CDR1 and CDR2 from the germline V gene are LNHNV and YYDKDF (reference sequence). This sequence originates from a man between 35 and 55 years old in good health and CMV-seronegative. This sequence joins TRBV15 and TRBJ2-4, with 7 bases lining up with TRBD1. The sample comprised PBMCs. CDR3 nucleotide sequence: TGTGCCACCAGCTCACCGGGACAGAAGGAATACATTCAGTACTTC. This sequence encodes CATSSPGQKEYIQYF.